Presented here are 16 T cell receptor beta chains from one specimen sequenced in a study of cytomegalovirus exposure and HLA in healthy donors (dated by TCRdb to the late 2010s). Library construction relied on the immunoSEQ multiplex PCR assay. A mixture of 60 forward primers for TCR Vbeta segments and 13 reverse primers for TCR Jbeta segments was used in the multiplex PCR. Not all clones reach the TCRdb copy of this immuneACCESS table, which keeps in-frame sequences only. Checked studies attribute under half of the gap to unresolved V genes and leave the rest unexplained. This sample is represented by 95,000 to 150,000 clones; approximately 80% of them were singletons. The ten largest clones represent about 3.5% of the sample. Sequences were obtained from PBMCs. All receptors derive from a man under 40 in good health and CMV-seronegative.

The V gene is TRBV2, the J gene TRBJ1-1; D call uncertain. The CDR3 extends over 12 amino acids. CDR1 and CDR2 (germline): SNHLY, FYNNEI. V was clipped by 1 base and J by 11 bases, with 11 bases between them. CDR3 protein: CASSEVIQMAFF. The CDR3 nucleotides read TGTGCCAGCAGTGAAGTTATACAGATGGCTTTCTTT.

The CDR3 spells CASSRAQAAGYTF. The CDR3 DNA reads TGTGCCAGCAGTCGAGCCCAGGCAGCTGGCTACACCTTC. This rearrangement joins TRBV6-5 to TRBJ1-2, with D hard to call. The CDR3 is 13 amino acids. The V gene lost 5 bases and the J gene lost 7 bases, with 14 bases spanning the gap. Germline lookup yields CDR1 MNHEY and CDR2 SVGAGI.

The genes are TRBV10-3 and TRBJ2-7, with 11 positions matching TRBD2. V was pared by 10 bases and J by 0 bases, with 14 bases of the junction left unmatched. The V gene's germline CDR1 is ENHRY and CDR2 SYGVKD. There are 17 residues in the CDR3. CDR3 region: CATKNQIAGGSSYEQYF. The CDR3 DNA follows: TGTGCCACTAAGAACCAGATAGCGGGAGGGAGCTCCTACGAGCAGTACTTC.

This clone came up many times. The rearrangement links TRBV25-1 to TRBJ2-1; 9 nucleotides match TRBD2. CDR1 and CDR2 (germline): MGHDK, SYGVNS. V was pared by 8 bases and J by 8 bases, with 10 bases of the junction left unmatched. The CDR3 is 14 amino acids. For the CDR3, the DNA is TGTGCCAGCCGTCATAGCGGGAGAAGGGATGAGCAGTTCTTC. This encodes CASRHSGRRDEQFF.

This chain connects TRBV2 to TRBJ2-1; the D gene is possibly TRBD1 (5 bases). The V and J ends lost 2 bases and 7 bases respectively, with 15 bases between them. The CDR3 length is 15 residues. Germline V gene data show CDR1 as SNHLY and CDR2 as FYNNEI. DNA of the CDR3: TGTGCCAGCAGTGAAAGGTTTGGTCCAGGGAATGAGCAGTTCTTC. Its protein product is CASSERFGPGNEQFF. The full variable domain, in which reference TRBV2 and TRBJ2-1 provide the parts outside the CDR3, is EPEVTQTPSHQVTQMGQEVILRCVPISNHLYFYWYRQILGQKVEFLVSFYNNEISEKSEIFDDQFSVERPDGSNFTLKIRSTKLEDSAMYFCASSERFGPGNEQFFGPGTRLTVL.

This rearrangement joins TRBV27 to TRBJ1-1; 8 nucleotides match TRBD1. This CDR3 comprises 15 residues. V lost 6 bases and J lost 1; bases outside the gene matches: 7. Germline V gene lookup returns CDR1 MNHEY and CDR2 SMNVEV (reference sequence). CDR3 bases: TGTGCCAGCAGGAGCAGGGACAGGCCGAACACTGAAGCTTTCTTT. It is translated as CASRSRDRPNTEAFF.

The chain recombines TRBV5-4 with TRBJ1-6; 7 nucleotides match TRBD1. CDR1 SGHNT and CDR2 YYREEE come from the germline V gene (reference sequence). The CDR3 spans 17 residues. With 5 bases clipped from V and 1 base from J, the junction kept 9 bases outside the gene matches. CDR3 amino acids: CASSLPARGSYNSPLHF. CDR3 bases: TGTGCCAGCAGTTTACCAGCCAGGGGGTCCTATAATTCACCCCTCCACTTT.

This clone appeared a single time. J is TRBJ2-1 and V is TRBV6-4; 10 nucleotides agree with TRBD1. Germline-derived CDR1 and CDR2 are MRHNA and SNTAGT. CDR3 length: 15 residues. With V trimmed by 5 bases and J by 3 bases, 4 bases remained unmatched. The CDR3 DNA reads as TGTGCCAGCAGTACGGGGACAGGGGACTACAATGAGCAGTTCTTC. Its protein is CASSTGTGDYNEQFF.

This chain connects TRBV29-1 to TRBJ2-1, with 10 nucleotides matching TRBD2. This CDR3 contains 15 residues. After removal of 5 bases from V and 2 bases from J, the junction contained 6 bases not matched to a gene. Germline assignment: CDR1 SQVTM and CDR2 ANQGSEA. CDR3 sequence (DNA): TGCAGCGTTCGTTCCGGGACTAGCGCCTACAATGAGCAGTTCTTC. Translating it yields CSVRSGTSAYNEQFF.

In its sample, this clone was seen a few times. The chain joins TRBV5-1 to TRBJ2-1; tentatively, D is TRBD1 (5 bases). The V end was cut by 2 bases, the J end by 5 bases, with 8 bases between. Germline V CDR1 and CDR2: SGHRS, YFSETQ. This CDR3 has 13 residues. DNA of the CDR3: TGCGCCAGCAGCTTAGGCAGGGACAATGAGCAGTTCTTC. As protein: CASSLGRDNEQFF.

The gene calls are TRBV9 and TRBJ2-6; a weak D match, TRBD1 (6 bases). Germline assignment: CDR1 SGDLS and CDR2 YYNGEE. This CDR3 has 15 residues. V was trimmed by 0 bases and J by 2 bases, leaving 6 bases between them. CDR3 sequence: CASSVGGPGANVLTF. Here the CDR3 DNA reads TGTGCCAGCAGCGTAGGGGGGCCTGGGGCCAACGTCCTGACTTTC.

For the CDR3, the DNA is TGTGCCAGCAGCTTAGGAGGGTCGGCTGGCTACACCTTC. It is translated as CASSLGGSAGYTF. The gene calls are TRBV7-2 and TRBJ1-2; D unclear. Deletions cut 1 base from V and 7 bases from J, with 10 bases between. The CDR3 runs 13 residues. The germline CDR1 and CDR2 sequences are SGHTA and FQGNSA.

The chain couples TRBV5-1 to TRBJ2-5; maybe TRBD1 (6 bases). Germline V lookup: CDR1 SGHRS, CDR2 YFSETQ. With 3 bases removed from V and 4 bases from J, the gap between germline ends came to 16 bases. CDR3 length: 15 amino acids. DNA of the CDR3: TGCGCCAGCAGCTACGGACAGACTGGAGTAGAGACCCAGTACTTC. Translated: CASSYGQTGVETQYF. The entire variable domain, with the rest obtained from reference TRBV5-1 and TRBJ2-5, is as follows: KAGVTQTPRYLIKTRGQQVTLSCSPISGHRSVSWYQQTPGQGLQFLFEYFSETQRNKGNFPGRFSGRQFSNSRSEMNVSTLELGDSALYLCASSYGQTGVETQYFGPGTRLLVL.

CDR3: CASSYAGPNTEAFF. The CDR3, as DNA: TGTGCCAGCAGCTACGCAGGGCCGAACACTGAAGCTTTCTTT. The chain links TRBV11-2 to TRBJ1-1, with D possibly TRBD1 on 5 matching bases. There are 14 residues in the CDR3. Trimming took off 4 bases at V and 1 base at J, with 10 bases between the two ends. Germline loops: CDR1 SGHAT, CDR2 FQNNGV.

The chain recombines TRBV25-1 with TRBJ2-1, with TRBD2 identical over 7 bases. V was clipped by 2 bases and J by 4 bases; unmatched bases: 8. The CDR3 loop spans 16 amino acids. Germline V gives CDR1 MGHDK, CDR2 SYGVNS. The CDR3 loop reads CASSELASGFYNEQFF. The CDR3, as DNA: TGTGCCAGCAGTGAACTTGCTAGCGGATTTTACAATGAGCAGTTCTTC.

J is TRBJ2-1 and V is TRBV5-6; unclear D gene. Looked up from germline, CDR1 is SGHDT and CDR2 is YYEEEE. V lost 3 bases to trimming and J lost 3 bases, with 13 bases between them. This CDR3 comprises 15 residues. CDR3 nucleotides: TGTGCCAGCAGCTCTTCCAAACTGAACTACAATGAGCAGTTCTTC. This codes for CASSSSKLNYNEQFF.